The entry below gives a single T cell receptor (beta chain) sequence along with its context. This sample was included in a study of T cell responses to AZD1222 COVID-19 vaccine. Sequencing used immunoSEQ multiplex PCR; TCRdb keeps in-frame clones, though not all of them. Of 100,000 to 150,000 clones in the sample, about 92% were seen once. V lost 3 bases to trimming and J lost 3 bases; unmatched junction nucleotides: 7. CDR3 size: 17 residues. CDR1 and CDR2 (germline): SGHVS, FQNEAQ. This sequence originates from an adult in good health. The sample consisted of peripheral blood, taken on day 0 of MenACWY control vaccination. J is TRBJ2-7 and V is TRBV7-8, with 14 bases aligning to TRBD2. CDR3 residues: CASSFARLAGGIYEQYV. Written as DNA, the CDR3 is TGTGCCAGCAGCTTTGCCCGACTAGCGGGGGGGATCTACGAGCAGTACGTC.